The 20 T cell receptor beta chains presented below share a single source sample, sequenced in a study of cytomegalovirus exposure and HLA in healthy donors (TCRdb year 2017). The library was made by the immunoSEQ multiplex PCR assay. TCRdb obtained this table from immuneACCESS and retained in-frame rearrangements with V and J assigned. These tables miss some clones; where compared with another copy, unresolved V genes account for less than half of the shortfall, and the remainder is unexplained. In this sample the table shows fewer than 150,000 clones, roughly 88% of which occur a single time. Together, the top ten hold 7.9% of the sample. Sequencing was done on a sample of PBMCs. The source of these receptors is a woman under 30 in good health and CMV-seropositive.

The chain combines TRBV5-5 with TRBJ1-1; D unclear. This CDR3 has 14 residues. Trimming pared 4 bases from V and 1 base from J, leaving 11 bases between. CDR1 and CDR2 (germline): SGHKS, YYEKEE (reference sequence). The CDR3 DNA is TGTGCCAGCAGCGGTTACTACGGGAACACTGAAGCTTTCTTT. It specifies CASSGYYGNTEAFF.

This chain uses TRBV9 with TRBJ1-2; tentatively, D is TRBD1 (5 bases). Germline V gives CDR1 SGDLS, CDR2 YYNGEE. The CDR3 is 16 residues long. Trimming left V 0 bases short and J 4 bases short, with 16 bases between. The CDR3 sequence: CASSVVQQDRSYGYTF. In DNA form, the CDR3 reads TGTGCCAGCAGCGTAGTTCAACAGGACCGTAGCTATGGCTACACCTTC.

Here the CDR3 reads CATAWRGIYNEQFF. CDR3 sequence (DNA): TGTGCCACCGCGTGGAGGGGCATCTACAATGAGCAGTTCTTC. The chain is built from TRBV6-5 and TRBJ2-1, with TRBD2 as a possible D gene (6 bases). Trimming pared 10 bases from V and 3 bases from J, leaving 16 bases between. The CDR3 sequence is 14 residues long. CDR1 is MNHEY and CDR2 is SVGAGI in the germline V gene.

The chain recombines TRBV5-6 with TRBJ1-5; TRBD1 might be the D (6 bases). This CDR3 is 15 amino acids long. V lost 2 bases and J lost 6, with 15 bases in between. Germline V lookup: CDR1 SGHDT, CDR2 YYEEEE. CDR3 nucleotide sequence: TGTGCCAGCAGCTTTGGACAGTCCCCGGGTCAGCCCCAGCATTTT. Translated: CASSFGQSPGQPQHF.

This sequence joins TRBV20-1 and TRBJ2-7; 7 bases line up with TRBD2. The CDR3 runs 11 residues. J lost 6 bases, V lost 4 bases, and 3 bases had no gene match. The germline V gene has CDR1 DFQATT and CDR2 SNEGSKA (reference sequence). The CDR3 here is CSATGGVEQYF. The CDR3 DNA reads TGCAGTGCTACTGGGGGGGTCGAGCAGTACTTC.

This chain links TRBV30 with TRBJ2-5; perhaps TRBD2 as D (7 bases). This CDR3 spans 15 amino acids. Germline V gene sequence: CDR1 GTSNPN, CDR2 SVGIG (reference sequence). Trimming removed 0 bases from V and 4 bases from J, with 15 bases in between. This chain's CDR3 is CAWSVGGGGRETQYF. The CDR3 coding sequence is TGTGCCTGGAGTGTAGGGGGGGGCGGGCGAGAGACCCAGTACTTC. Looking up the rest from reference TRBV30 and TRBJ2-5 gives the full variable domain: SQTIHQWPATLVQPVGSPLSLECTVEGTSNPNLYWYRQAAGRGLQLLFYSVGIGQISSEVPQNLSASRPQDRQFILSSKKLLLSDSGFYLCAWSVGGGGRETQYFGPGTRLLVL.

This clone has a single count. The V and J genes are TRBV28 and TRBJ2-7; no reliable D call. Trimming pared 1 base from V and 3 bases from J, leaving 10 bases between. CDR1 and CDR2 (germline): MDHEN, SYDVKM. The CDR3 covers 14 residues. In DNA form, the CDR3 reads TGTGCCAGCAGTTTATTCGCGGCTAACTACGAGCAGTACTTC. Encoded protein: CASSLFAANYEQYF.

This clone was found a few times. V usage is TRBV4-3 and J usage is TRBJ1-2; D gene uncertain. V was clipped by 0 bases and J by 8 bases, with 19 bases between them. The CDR3 contains 16 residues. Germline CDR1 and CDR2: LGHNA and YSLEER. The CDR3: CASSQDQNTRVRGYTF. The CDR3 coding sequence is TGCGCCAGCAGCCAAGATCAAAATACTAGGGTCCGCGGCTACACCTTC.

The V call is TRBV28, the J call TRBJ2-1; 12 bases align to TRBD2. The CDR3 runs 14 residues. Germline V CDR1 and CDR2: MDHEN, SYDVKM. V shed 7 bases, J shed 6 bases, and the junction held 4 bases outside the gene matches. CDR3 loop: CASTASGGVNEQFF. Written as DNA, the CDR3 is TGTGCCAGCACGGCTAGCGGGGGGGTCAATGAGCAGTTCTTC.

J is TRBJ2-1 and V is TRBV5-1; tentatively, D is TRBD1 (6 bases). CDR3 length equals 13 residues. The V end lost 7 bases, the J end lost 5 bases, and 13 bases lay between the germline ends. Germline CDR1 reads SGHRS; CDR2 reads YFSETQ. Here the CDR3 reads CASRGTSHNEQFF. For the CDR3, the DNA is TGCGCCAGCCGAGGGACATCACACAATGAGCAGTTCTTC.

The chain joins TRBV7-3 to TRBJ2-1; 7 positions match TRBD2. V lost 5 bases and J lost 2; bases outside the gene matches: 3. This CDR3 comprises 14 residues. The germline CDR1 and CDR2 sequences are SGHTA and FQGTGA. CDR3 sequence (DNA): TGTGCCAGCAGCCGAGCGGGGACCTACAATGAGCAGTTCTTC. Its protein product is CASSRAGTYNEQFF.

The chain uses TRBV6-4 and TRBJ2-3; 9 bases map to TRBD2. V gave up 4 bases and J gave up 1 base; unmatched junction bases: 3. The CDR3 is 15 residues long. The germline CDR1 and CDR2 sequences are MRHNA and SNTAGT. CDR3 sequence: CASSGVAGGTDTQYF. CDR3 bases: TGTGCCAGCAGTGGAGTAGCGGGAGGCACAGATACGCAGTATTTT.

This chain's CDR3 is CASSLLLAGAPTGELFF. The CDR3 bases are TGTGCCAGCAGCCTGTTACTAGCGGGGGCCCCCACCGGGGAGCTGTTTTTT. The chain combines TRBV5-6 with TRBJ2-2, with 11 positions matching TRBD2. The CDR3 runs to 17 residues. From germline, CDR1 is SGHDT and CDR2 YYEEEE. The V gene end was trimmed by 4 bases and the J gene end by 4 bases; junction bases not matched to a gene: 9.

Remarks on this clone: Other DNA variants within this sample encode the same CDR3. This chain joins TRBV27 and TRBJ1-1; no definite D call. Between the trimmed V and J ends, which lost 6 bases and 0 bases, there was a span of 8 bases. This CDR3 region has 13 residues. Germline CDR1 MNHEY, CDR2 SMNVEV (reference sequence). DNA of the CDR3: TGTGCCAGCAGAGACAATCTGAACACTGAAGCTTTCTTT. It yields the protein CASRDNLNTEAFF.

V usage is TRBV4-1 and J usage is TRBJ2-1; TRBD2 aligns across 10 bases. J lost 15 bases, V lost 3 bases, and 5 bases had no gene match. The CDR3 sequence is 12 residues long. The germline CDR1 and CDR2 sequences are MGHRA and YSYEKL. CDR3 bases: TGCGCCAGCAGCCAGATAGCGGGGGGTCGGTTCTTC. This codes for CASSQIAGGRFF.

The chain combines TRBV5-1 with TRBJ2-5; 9 nucleotides align to TRBD1. J lost 5 bases, V lost 4 bases, and 12 bases had no gene match. The CDR3 covers 16 residues. CDR1 is SGHRS and CDR2 is YFSETQ in the germline V gene. CDR3 residues: CASSPVPGQGGETQYF. The CDR3 nucleotides read TGCGCCAGCAGCCCTGTCCCGGGACAGGGCGGTGAGACCCAGTACTTC.

The chain links TRBV4-2 to TRBJ2-3, with 9 bases matching TRBD1. Germline V gene lookup returns CDR1 LGHNA and CDR2 YNFKEQ. V gave up 6 bases and J gave up 0 bases; unmatched junction bases: 4. The CDR3 extends over 15 amino acids. The CDR3 reads CASRQGQGSTDTQYF. The CDR3 DNA follows: TGTGCCAGCAGACAGGGACAGGGTAGCACAGATACGCAGTATTTT.

V and J are TRBV7-8 and TRBJ2-1; no firm D call. This CDR3 is 13 amino acids long. Germline loops: CDR1 SGHVS, CDR2 FQNEAQ. V was cut by 6 bases and J by 2 bases, with 8 bases left in between. CDR3 nucleotides: TGTGCCAGCAGTCGCACTGCCTACAATGAGCAGTTCTTC. Its protein product is CASSRTAYNEQFF.

The chain is built from TRBV28 and TRBJ1-4; 9 bases fit TRBD1. CDR1 and CDR2 from the germline V gene are MDHEN and SYDVKM. The CDR3 has 14 residues. The J segment lost 3 bases and the V segment lost 6 bases, leaving 2 bases of the junction unmatched. In DNA form, the CDR3 reads TGTGCCAGCAGGGGACAGGGTGCTAATGAAAAACTGTTTTTT. It encodes CASRGQGANEKLFF.

The chain has TRBV30 and TRBJ1-2; D is unclear. V lost 2 bases, J lost 3 bases, and 7 bases lay in between. Germline V gene lookup returns CDR1 GTSNPN and CDR2 SVGIG (reference sequence). The CDR3 consists of 12 residues. CDR3 amino acids: CAWSPGYYGYTF. The CDR3, as DNA: TGTGCCTGGAGTCCAGGATACTATGGCTACACCTTC.